This T cell receptor (beta chain) was identified in a study of technical replicates of blood from a handful of donors (dated by TCRdb to about 2017). Receptor libraries were prepared by the immunoSEQ multiplex PCR assay. Imported from immuneACCESS, the table was reduced by TCRdb to in-frame sequences with V and J called. These copies leave out some clones; in studies compared against another copy, an unresolved V gene accounts for under half, and the cause of the remainder is not known. The sample has almost 70,000 clones on record, about 90% of them singletons. About 0.38% of the sample is taken by the ten largest. As to this clone: Its cognate antigen has yet to be identified. No base quality information exists; no much larger clone differs at one position.

Reading from cysteine to phenylalanine, the CDR3 counts 12 amino acids. Here the CDR3 DNA is all that survives: 36 bases in frame from base 1. CDR1 is given as SGHAT and CDR2 as FQNNGV, both from the germline V gene. Relative to germline, V is 7 bases shorter and J is 7 bases shorter, with 14 bases between their ends. The V gene is TRBV11-2 and the J gene is TRBJ2-7; a weak D assignment points to TRBD1 (7 bases agree). Sample: T cells isolated from PBMCs. The source is a human donor in good health. The CDR3 protein: CASTKTGREQYF. The nucleotide sequence is TGTGCCAGCACCAAGACAGGGAGGGAGCAGTACTTC.